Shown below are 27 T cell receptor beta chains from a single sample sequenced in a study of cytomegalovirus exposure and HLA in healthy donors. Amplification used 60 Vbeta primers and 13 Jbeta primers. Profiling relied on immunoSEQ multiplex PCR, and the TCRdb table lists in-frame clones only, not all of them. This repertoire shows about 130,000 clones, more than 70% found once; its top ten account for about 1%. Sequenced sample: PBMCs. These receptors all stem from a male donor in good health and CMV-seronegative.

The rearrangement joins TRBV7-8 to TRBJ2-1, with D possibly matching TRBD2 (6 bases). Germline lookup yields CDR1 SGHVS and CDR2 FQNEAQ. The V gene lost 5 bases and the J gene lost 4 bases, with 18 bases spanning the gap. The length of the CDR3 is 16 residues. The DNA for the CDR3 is TGTGCCAGCAGCGCCGTCAGGGCGGGGATGTACAATGAGCAGTTCTTC. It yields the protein CASSAVRAGMYNEQFF.

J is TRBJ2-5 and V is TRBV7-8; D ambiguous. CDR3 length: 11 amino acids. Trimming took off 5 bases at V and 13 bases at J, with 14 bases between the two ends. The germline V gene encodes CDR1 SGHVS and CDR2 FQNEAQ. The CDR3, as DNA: TGTGCCAGCAGCCCACTTACCCGCGGGTACTTC. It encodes CASSPLTRGYF.

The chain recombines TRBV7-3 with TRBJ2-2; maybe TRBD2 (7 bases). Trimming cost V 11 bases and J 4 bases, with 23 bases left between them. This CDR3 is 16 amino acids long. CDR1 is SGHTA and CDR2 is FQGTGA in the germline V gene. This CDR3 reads CAGTPEGGALTGELFF. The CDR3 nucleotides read TGTGCCGGCACCCCGGAAGGGGGGGCCCTCACCGGGGAGCTGTTTTTT. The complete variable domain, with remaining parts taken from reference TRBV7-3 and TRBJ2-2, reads GAGVSQTPSNKVTEKGKYVELRCDPISGHTALYWYRQSLGQGPEFLIYFQGTGAADDSGLPNDRFFAVRPEGSVSTLKIQRTERGDSAVYLCAGTPEGGALTGELFFGEGSRLTVL.

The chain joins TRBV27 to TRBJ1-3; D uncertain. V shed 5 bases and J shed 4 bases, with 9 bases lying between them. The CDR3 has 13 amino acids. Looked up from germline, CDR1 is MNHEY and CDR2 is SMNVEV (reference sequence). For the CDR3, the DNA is TGTGCCAGCAGTCACCAACTAGGAAACACCATATATTTT. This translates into CASSHQLGNTIYF.

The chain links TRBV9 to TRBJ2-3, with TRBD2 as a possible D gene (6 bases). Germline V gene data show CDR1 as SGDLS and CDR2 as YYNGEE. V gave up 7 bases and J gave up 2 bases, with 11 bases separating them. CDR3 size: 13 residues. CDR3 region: CASARDSTDTQYF. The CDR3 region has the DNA TGTGCCAGCGCACGGGACTCCACAGATACGCAGTATTTT.

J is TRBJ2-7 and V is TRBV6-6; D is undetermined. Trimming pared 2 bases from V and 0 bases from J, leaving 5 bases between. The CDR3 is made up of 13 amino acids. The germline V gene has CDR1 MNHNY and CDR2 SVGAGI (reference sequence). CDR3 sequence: CASSYPNSYEQYF. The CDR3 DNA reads TGTGCCAGCAGTTACCCCAACTCCTACGAGCAGTACTTC.

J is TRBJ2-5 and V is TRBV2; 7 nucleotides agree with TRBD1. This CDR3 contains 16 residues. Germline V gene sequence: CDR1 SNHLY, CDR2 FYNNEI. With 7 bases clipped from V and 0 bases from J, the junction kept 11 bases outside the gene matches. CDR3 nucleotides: TGTGCCAGCATTACCGGACAGGACCGGTACCAAGAGACCCAGTACTTC. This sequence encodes CASITGQDRYQETQYF.

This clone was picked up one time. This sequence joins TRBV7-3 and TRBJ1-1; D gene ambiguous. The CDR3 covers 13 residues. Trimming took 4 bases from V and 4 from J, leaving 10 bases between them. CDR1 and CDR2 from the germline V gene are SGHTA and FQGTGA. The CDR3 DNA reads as TGTGCCAGCAGCTCCCCGGGGATCACTGAAGCTTTCTTT. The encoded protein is CASSSPGITEAFF.

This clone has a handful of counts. CDR3 loop: CASSIGTSAYNEQFF. The CDR3 DNA is TGCGCCAGCAGCATTGGGACATCGGCCTACAATGAGCAGTTCTTC. The J gene is TRBJ2-1, the V gene TRBV5-1; D perhaps matches TRBD1 (6 bases). V was shortened by 4 bases and J by 2 bases, with 13 bases between the two germline ends. The CDR3 has 15 residues. CDR1 is SGHRS, CDR2 YFSETQ, per germline.

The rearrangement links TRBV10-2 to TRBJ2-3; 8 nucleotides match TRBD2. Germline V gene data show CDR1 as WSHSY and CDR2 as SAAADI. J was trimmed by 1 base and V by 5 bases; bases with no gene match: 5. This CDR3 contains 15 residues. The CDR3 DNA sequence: TGCGCCAGCAGTTGGAATAGCGGGGGCACAGATACGCAGTATTTT. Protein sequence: CASSWNSGGTDTQYF.

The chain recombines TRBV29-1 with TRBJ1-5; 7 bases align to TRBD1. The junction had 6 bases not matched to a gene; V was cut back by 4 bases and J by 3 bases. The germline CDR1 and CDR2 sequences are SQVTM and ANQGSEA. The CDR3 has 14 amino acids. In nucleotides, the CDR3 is TGCAGCGTTGTGGAGGGGGCCATCAATCAGCCCCAGCATTTT. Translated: CSVVEGAINQPQHF.

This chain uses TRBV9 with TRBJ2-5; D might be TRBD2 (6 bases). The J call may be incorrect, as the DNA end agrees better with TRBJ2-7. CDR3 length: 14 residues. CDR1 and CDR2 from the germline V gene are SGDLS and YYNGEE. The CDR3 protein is CASSIGGATIEQYF. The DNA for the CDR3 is TGTGCCAGCAGCATCGGCGGGGCTACCATCGAGCAGTACTTC.

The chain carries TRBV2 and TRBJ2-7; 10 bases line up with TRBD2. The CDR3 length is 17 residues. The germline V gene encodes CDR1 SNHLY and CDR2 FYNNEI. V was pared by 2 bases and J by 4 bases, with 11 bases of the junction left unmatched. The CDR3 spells CASSEHSGGSRWYEQYF. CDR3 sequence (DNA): TGTGCCAGCAGTGAACATAGCGGGGGGTCAAGGTGGTACGAGCAGTACTTC.

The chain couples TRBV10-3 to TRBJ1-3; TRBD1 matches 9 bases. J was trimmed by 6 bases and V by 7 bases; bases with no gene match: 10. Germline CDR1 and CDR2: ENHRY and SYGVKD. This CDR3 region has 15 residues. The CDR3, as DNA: TGTGCCATCATCGCAACGGGACAGGGTAAAAACACCATATATTTT. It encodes CAIIATGQGKNTIYF.

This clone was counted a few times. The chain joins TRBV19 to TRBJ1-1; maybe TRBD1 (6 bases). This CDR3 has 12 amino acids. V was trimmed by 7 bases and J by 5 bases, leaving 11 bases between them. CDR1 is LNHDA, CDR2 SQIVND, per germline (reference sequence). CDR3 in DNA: TGTGCCAGTAAACAGGGCGGTACTGAAGCTTTCTTT. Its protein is CASKQGGTEAFF.

The DNA for the CDR3 is TGTGCCAGTAGTGGGCCGGGACAGGGGGCTTACGAGCAGTACTTC. This gives the protein CASSGPGQGAYEQYF. The chain carries TRBV19 and TRBJ2-7; 12 nucleotides match TRBD1. The CDR3 spans 15 residues. The trim removed 5 bases at V and 4 bases at J, leaving 6 bases unmatched. Germline V gene lookup returns CDR1 LNHDA and CDR2 SQIVND (reference sequence).

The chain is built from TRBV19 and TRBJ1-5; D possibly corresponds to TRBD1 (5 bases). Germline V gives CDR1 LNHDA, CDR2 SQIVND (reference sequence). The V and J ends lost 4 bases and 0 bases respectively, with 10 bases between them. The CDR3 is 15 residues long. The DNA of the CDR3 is TGTGCCAGTAGTACGGTTGGGGCTAGCAATCAGCCCCAGCATTTT. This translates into CASSTVGASNQPQHF.

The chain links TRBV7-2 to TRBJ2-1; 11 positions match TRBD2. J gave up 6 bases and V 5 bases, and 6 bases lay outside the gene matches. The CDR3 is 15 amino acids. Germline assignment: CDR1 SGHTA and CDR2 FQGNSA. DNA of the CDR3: TGTGCCAGCAGCCAAGGTAGCGGGGGGGCCAATGAGCAGTTCTTC. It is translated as CASSQGSGGANEQFF.

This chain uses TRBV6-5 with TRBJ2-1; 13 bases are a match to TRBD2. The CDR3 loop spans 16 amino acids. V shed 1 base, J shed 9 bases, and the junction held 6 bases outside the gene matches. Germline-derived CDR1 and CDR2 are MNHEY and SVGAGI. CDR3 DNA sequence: TGTGCCAGCAGTTACTTACTAGCGGGGGGGCCCCCTGAGCAGTTCTTC. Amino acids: CASSYLLAGGPPEQFF.

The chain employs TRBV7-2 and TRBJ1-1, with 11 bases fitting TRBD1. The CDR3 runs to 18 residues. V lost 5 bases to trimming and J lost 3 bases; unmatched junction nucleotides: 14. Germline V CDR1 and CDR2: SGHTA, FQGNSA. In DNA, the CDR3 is TGTGCCAGCAGCCCCGGGACAGGGGGGTCCTATGAGGACACTGAAGCTTTCTTT. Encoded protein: CASSPGTGGSYEDTEAFF.

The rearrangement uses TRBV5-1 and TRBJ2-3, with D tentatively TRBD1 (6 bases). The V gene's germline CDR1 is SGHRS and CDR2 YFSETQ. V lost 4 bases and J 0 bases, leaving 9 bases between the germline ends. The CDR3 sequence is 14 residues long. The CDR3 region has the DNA TGCGCCAGCAGCGGGACATCTAGCACAGATACGCAGTATTTT. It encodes CASSGTSSTDTQYF.

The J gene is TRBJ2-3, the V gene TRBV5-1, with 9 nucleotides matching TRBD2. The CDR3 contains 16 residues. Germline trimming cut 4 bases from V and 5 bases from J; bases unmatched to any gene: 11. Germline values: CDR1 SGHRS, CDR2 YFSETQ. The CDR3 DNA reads TGCGCCAGCAGCCCTAAGCGGGGGGTACGGGAAGATACGCAGTATTTT. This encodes CASSPKRGVREDTQYF.

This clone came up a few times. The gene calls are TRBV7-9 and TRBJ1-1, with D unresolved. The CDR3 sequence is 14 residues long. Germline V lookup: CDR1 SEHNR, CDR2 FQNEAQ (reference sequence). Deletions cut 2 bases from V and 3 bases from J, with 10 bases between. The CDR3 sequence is CASSLRRDYTEAFF. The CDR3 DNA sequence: TGTGCCAGCAGCTTAAGGAGAGACTACACTGAAGCTTTCTTT.

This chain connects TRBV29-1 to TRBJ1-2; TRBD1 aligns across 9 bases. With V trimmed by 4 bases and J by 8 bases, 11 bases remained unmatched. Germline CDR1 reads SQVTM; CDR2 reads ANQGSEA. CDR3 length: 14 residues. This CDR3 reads CSVGVGQGLGGYTF. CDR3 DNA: TGCAGCGTTGGAGTGGGACAGGGACTCGGCGGCTACACCTTC.

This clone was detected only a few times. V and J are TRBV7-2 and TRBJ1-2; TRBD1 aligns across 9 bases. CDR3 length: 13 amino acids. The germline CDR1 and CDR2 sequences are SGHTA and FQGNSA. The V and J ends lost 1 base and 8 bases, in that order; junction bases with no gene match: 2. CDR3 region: CASSLGTGAGYTF. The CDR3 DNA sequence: TGTGCCAGCAGCTTAGGGACAGGGGCCGGCTACACCTTC.

The CDR3 protein is CASSPWTNYEQYF. The CDR3 region has the DNA TGTGCCAGCAGTCCATGGACAAACTACGAGCAGTACTTC. This chain links TRBV6-5 with TRBJ2-7, with D possibly TRBD1 on 5 matching bases. In germline, CDR1 is MNHEY, CDR2 SVGAGI. Trimming left V 5 bases short and J 3 bases short, with 11 bases between. This CDR3 comprises 13 residues.

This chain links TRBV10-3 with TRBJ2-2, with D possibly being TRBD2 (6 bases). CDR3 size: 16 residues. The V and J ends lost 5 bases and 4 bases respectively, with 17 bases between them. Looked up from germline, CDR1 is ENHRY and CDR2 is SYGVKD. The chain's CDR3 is CAISPAEGGGTGELFF. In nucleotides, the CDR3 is TGTGCCATCAGTCCCGCGGAGGGTGGGGGCACCGGGGAGCTGTTTTTT.